A single sample is the source of the 24 T cell receptor beta chains below, sequenced in a study of T cell changes during pregnancy in multiple sclerosis. Generated by immunoSEQ multiplex PCR, the TCRdb table keeps only in-frame clones and is missing some. The sample consists of just over 20,000 clones, roughly 90% of them appearing once. The sample consisted of CD8+ T cells from peripheral blood mononuclear cells, taken in the second trimester of pregnancy. These receptor sequences come from a female donor in good health, enrolled as a control in a pregnancy study.

The gene calls are TRBV11-2 and TRBJ2-7; 7 bases are a match to TRBD1. The V segment lost 3 bases and the J segment 2 bases; nucleotides outside the gene matches: 7. This CDR3 has 15 amino acids. The germline gives CDR1 SGHAT, CDR2 FQNNGV. The CDR3 nucleotides are TGTGCCAGCAGCTTCTGGACAGGTAAACCCTACGAGCAGTACTTC. It encodes CASSFWTGKPYEQYF.

The chain combines TRBV6-4 with TRBJ2-2; no clear D gene. This CDR3 region has 14 residues. Germline loops: CDR1 MRHNA, CDR2 SNTAGT. Trimming took 3 bases from V and 5 from J, leaving 10 bases between them. The CDR3 protein is CASSEEAETGELFF. The CDR3, as DNA: TGTGCCAGCAGTGAAGAGGCAGAGACCGGGGAGCTGTTTTTT.

The chain recombines TRBV7-9 with TRBJ1-5; the match to TRBD1 covers 11 bases. The CDR3 consists of 17 residues. Unmatched junction bases numbered 10, after V lost 4 bases and J lost 5 bases. Germline V gene data show CDR1 as SEHNR and CDR2 as FQNEAQ (reference sequence). The CDR3 DNA reads as TGTGCCAGCAGCTACGGGACAGGGGGAACCGATCATCAGCCCCAGCATTTT. Translating gives CASSYGTGGTDHQPQHF.

The gene calls are TRBV25-1 and TRBJ1-1; 11 nucleotides agree with TRBD1. The trim removed 3 bases at V and 1 base at J, leaving 4 bases unmatched. Germline CDR1 and CDR2: MGHDK and SYGVNS. The CDR3 length is 16 residues. The CDR3 nucleotides are TGTGCCAGCAGTGAGGGGACAGGGGGTCCGAACACTGAAGCTTTCTTT. Translated: CASSEGTGGPNTEAFF.

V and J are TRBV27 and TRBJ2-2; D is unclear. Trimming stripped 6 bases from V and 1 base from J, with 12 bases between. The germline V gene encodes CDR1 MNHEY and CDR2 SMNVEV (reference sequence). The CDR3 consists of 15 residues. In nucleotides, the CDR3 is TGTGCCAGCAGACAGAGAATTTTGAACACCGGGGAGCTGTTTTTT. Translation: CASRQRILNTGELFF.

V gene TRBV14 combines with J gene TRBJ2-7; weak D call: TRBD2 (6 bases). This CDR3 comprises 14 residues. Germline loops: CDR1 SGHDN, CDR2 FVKESK. V lost 4 bases to trimming and J lost 2 bases, with 12 bases between them. The CDR3, as DNA: TGTGCCAGCAGCCCTGGAGGGGTTACCTACGAGCAGTACTTC. As protein: CASSPGGVTYEQYF.

The V and J genes are TRBV5-4 and TRBJ2-4, with D hard to call. There are 12 residues in the CDR3. Between the trimmed V and J ends, which lost 0 bases and 8 bases, there was a span of 6 bases. In germline, CDR1 is SGHNT, CDR2 YYREEE (reference sequence). The CDR3 spells CASSLGQDIQYF. As DNA, the CDR3 is TGTGCCAGCAGCTTGGGGCAAGACATTCAGTACTTC.

The V call is TRBV11-2, the J call TRBJ2-5, with D possibly matching TRBD2 (5 bases). V lost 5 bases to trimming and J lost 5 bases, with 6 bases between them. CDR1 is SGHAT and CDR2 is FQNNGV in the germline V gene. This CDR3 has 11 residues. In DNA form, the CDR3 reads TGTGCCAGCAGCCCGGGGGAGACCCAGTACTTC. Translation gives CASSPGETQYF.

The chain has TRBV29-1 and TRBJ1-3; tentative D call: TRBD1 (5 bases). The CDR3 sequence is 13 residues long. Germline lookup yields CDR1 SQVTM and CDR2 ANQGSEA. Trimming stripped 0 bases from V and 4 bases from J, with 7 bases between. This chain's CDR3 is CSVEEGQGNTIYF. The CDR3, as DNA: TGCAGCGTTGAAGAGGGGCAGGGAAACACCATATATTTT.

The chain couples TRBV11-2 to TRBJ1-4; maybe TRBD1 (5 bases). V was shortened by 0 bases and J by 0 bases, with 20 bases between the two germline ends. From germline, CDR1 is SGHAT and CDR2 FQNNGV. CDR3 length: 20 residues. The CDR3 region has the DNA TGTGCCAGCAGCTTAGAGGCCGGACACGATGGCCCAGCAACTAATGAAAAACTGTTTTTT. It specifies CASSLEAGHDGPATNEKLFF.

The rearrangement joins TRBV6-1 to TRBJ1-4; weak D call: TRBD1 (6 bases). Germline CDR1 and CDR2: MNHNS and SASEGT. The CDR3 covers 17 residues. Trimming took off 0 bases at V and 5 bases at J, with 16 bases between the two ends. In DNA form, the CDR3 reads TGTGCCAGCAGTGAAGCGGGGGCCGGGACCGGGAATGAAAAACTGTTTTTT. Translation: CASSEAGAGTGNEKLFF.

The chain carries TRBV13 and TRBJ2-1, with 8 positions matching TRBD2. The CDR3 spans 13 residues. V dropped 6 bases and J dropped 8; count of bases not matched to a gene: 6. Germline loops: CDR1 PRHDT, CDR2 FYEKMQ (reference sequence). CDR3 in DNA: TGTGCCAGCAGAGATAGCGGGACCTATGAGCAGTTCTTC. Its protein product is CASRDSGTYEQFF.

V is TRBV29-1 and J is TRBJ1-1, with D possibly TRBD1 on 6 matching bases. Trimming shortened V by 7 bases and J by 3 bases, and 12 bases separated the two germline ends. Germline V gene lookup returns CDR1 SQVTM and CDR2 ANQGSEA. The CDR3 has 12 amino acids. CDR3 in amino acids: CSAYTGYTEAFF. Here the CDR3 DNA reads TGCAGCGCTTACACAGGGTACACTGAAGCTTTCTTT.

V and J are TRBV11-2 and TRBJ1-4; the D is unclear. The CDR3 runs 16 residues. V dropped 2 bases and J dropped 3 bases, with 13 bases sitting between them. Per the germline V gene, CDR1 is SGHAT and CDR2 is FQNNGV. This chain's CDR3 is CASSLIAAGPNEKLFF. The CDR3 DNA is TGTGCCAGCAGCTTAATAGCGGCGGGTCCTAATGAAAAACTGTTTTTT. The full variable domain, its missing parts supplied by reference TRBV11-2 and TRBJ1-4, is EAGVAQSPRYKIIEKRQSVAFWCNPISGHATLYWYQQILGQGPKLLIQFQNNGVVDDSQLPKDRFSAERLKGVDSTLKIQPAKLEDSAVYLCASSLIAAGPNEKLFFGSGTQLSVL.

CDR3 amino acids: CASSPAGTSGSMSSYNEQFF. The CDR3 nucleotides are TGCGCCAGCAGCCCAGCCGGGACTAGCGGATCTATGAGCTCCTACAATGAGCAGTTCTTC. The rearrangement uses TRBV4-1 and TRBJ2-1; 11 bases are a match to TRBD2. Germline loops: CDR1 MGHRA, CDR2 YSYEKL. This CDR3 comprises 20 residues. Trimming took 4 bases from V and 0 from J; bases not matched to a gene: 14.

This sequence joins TRBV27 and TRBJ2-7; perhaps TRBD2 as D (6 bases). V was shortened by 3 bases and J by 5 bases, with 20 bases between the two germline ends. The germline gives CDR1 MNHEY, CDR2 SMNVEV (reference sequence). The CDR3 covers 16 residues. CDR3 protein: CASSLMAGSDYHEQYF. The CDR3 coding sequence is TGTGCCAGCAGTTTGATGGCAGGGTCGGACTACCACGAGCAGTACTTC.

The V gene is TRBV29-1, the J gene TRBJ2-5, with 7 bases lining up with TRBD2. In germline, CDR1 is SQVTM, CDR2 ANQGSEA. V was clipped by 6 bases and J by 5 bases; unmatched bases: 9. The CDR3 is 13 residues long. The CDR3 DNA follows: TGCAGCGTAGCCCTGGTGGGGGGGGAGACCCAGTACTTC. It yields the protein CSVALVGGETQYF.

This sequence joins TRBV19 and TRBJ2-2; D unresolved. CDR1 and CDR2 (germline): LNHDA, SQIVND (reference sequence). Trimming cost V 7 bases and J 4 bases, with 10 bases left between them. There are 13 residues in the CDR3. CDR3 nucleotide sequence: TGTGCCAGTATCGGGTACGGCACCGGGGAGCTGTTTTTT. Its translation: CASIGYGTGELFF.

The chain employs TRBV28 and TRBJ2-1; 9 bases match TRBD2. J was trimmed by 8 bases and V by 3 bases; bases with no gene match: 8. CDR3 length: 15 amino acids. In germline, CDR1 is MDHEN, CDR2 SYDVKM. The CDR3 DNA reads as TGTGCCAGCAGTTTTCAGCGGGGGGCCGCGGATGAGCAGTTCTTC. Translated: CASSFQRGAADEQFF.

V is TRBV11-1 and J is TRBJ2-7; the match to TRBD1 covers 8 bases. The CDR3 loop spans 14 amino acids. The V gene's germline CDR1 is SGHAT and CDR2 FQDESV (reference sequence). J was trimmed by 2 bases and V by 5 bases; bases with no gene match: 5. CDR3 protein: CASSIGQGPYEQYF. CDR3 nucleotides: TGTGCCAGCAGCATCGGACAGGGCCCCTACGAGCAGTACTTC.

The chain recombines TRBV6-5 with TRBJ1-2; TRBD1 matches at 7 bases. The CDR3 consists of 15 residues. Germline V gives CDR1 MNHEY, CDR2 SVGAGI. J lost 6 bases, V lost 2 bases, and 9 bases had no gene match. CDR3 DNA sequence: TGTGCCAGCAGTTACACTCCGGTCAGGGGGGATGGCTACACCTTC. This translates into CASSYTPVRGDGYTF.

The genes are TRBV30 and TRBJ2-7; the D gene is possibly TRBD2 (6 bases). The CDR3 extends over 14 amino acids. CDR1 and CDR2 (germline): GTSNPN, SVGIG (reference sequence). Between the trimmed V and J ends, which lost 5 bases and 4 bases, there was a span of 18 bases. The CDR3 is CAWDLGGRGYEQYF. The CDR3 nucleotides read TGTGCCTGGGACCTGGGGGGTCGGGGTTACGAGCAGTACTTC.

This clone was recorded once. This sequence joins TRBV4-1 and TRBJ2-5; 7 positions match TRBD2. Matching the DNA end better, TRBJ2-7 makes the J call doubtful. From germline, CDR1 is MGHRA and CDR2 YSYEKL. There are 16 residues in the CDR3. CDR3 protein: CASSQAPTSPTYEQYF. CDR3 coding DNA: TGCGCCAGCAGCCAGGCGCCGACTAGCCCAACCTACGAGCAGTACTTC.

The J gene is TRBJ1-1, the V gene TRBV28; 8 bases fit TRBD1. This CDR3 is 16 amino acids long. Germline V gives CDR1 MDHEN, CDR2 SYDVKM. V gave up 6 bases and J gave up 3 bases; unmatched junction bases: 12. The CDR3 reads CASRLGPGQGDTEAFF. CDR3 nucleotides: TGTGCCAGCAGGTTAGGGCCCGGACAGGGCGACACTGAAGCTTTCTTT.